The 3 T cell receptor beta chains given below trace back to one sample, sequenced in a study of blood T cell repertoires in COVID-19. Assay used: immunoSEQ multiplex PCR; TCRdb lists only in-frame clones, some missing. This sample has roughly 49,000 clones, with 90% found just once. Sequenced sample: peripheral blood. All receptors derive from a woman older than 75 with acute or convalescent COVID-19.

V and J are TRBV15 and TRBJ2-3, with 7 bases fitting TRBD1. This CDR3 contains 15 residues. In germline, CDR1 is LNHNV, CDR2 YYDKDF (reference sequence). After removal of 5 bases from V and 2 bases from J, the junction contained 7 bases not matched to a gene. Here the CDR3 reads CATSAGDRVTDTQYF. CDR3 in DNA: TGTGCCACCAGCGCTGGGGACAGAGTCACAGATACGCAGTATTTT.

This chain links TRBV12-3 or TRBV12-4 with TRBJ2-1, with D maybe TRBD2 (5 bases). Between the trimmed V and J ends, which lost 0 bases and 10 bases, there was a span of 10 bases. This CDR3 is built from 13 residues. CDR3 in amino acids: CASSLADGGEQFF. In nucleotides, the CDR3 is TGTGCCAGCAGTTTAGCCGACGGAGGCGAGCAGTTCTTC.

V is TRBV24-1 and J is TRBJ2-5; 11 bases fit TRBD1. J gave up 4 bases and V 3 bases, and 3 bases lay outside the gene matches. The V gene's germline CDR1 is KGHDR and CDR2 SFDVKD. The CDR3 contains 15 residues. The CDR3 bases are TGTGCCACCAGTGATCCCGGACAGGGGGCAGAGACCCAGTACTTC. It translates to CATSDPGQGAETQYF.